The source of this TCR beta chain is a study of cytomegalovirus exposure and HLA in healthy donors (dated by TCRdb to about 2017). Concerning the study at large: According to a later analysis, the roughly 130 validation repertoires were produced on the same platform as the approximately 600 repertoires of the first cohort. The aim of the study was to test whether cataloging public T cell receptors could identify signatures of past pathogen exposure. Along with the roughly 670-subject first cohort, a separate validation cohort of about 110 different subjects was used. High-throughput TCR immunosequencing, statistical association of individual TCRs with disease status, and machine learning were combined to predict cytomegalovirus infection status. The paper's findings and limits, for the study overall: The authors suggested that the approach could potentially be generalized to other disease states and immunological phenotypes. Of the cluster scores, roughly 93% were above 0 in a later analysis, which found that TCRs clustered in the first cohort also tended to co-occur in the roughly 130 validation repertoires. A few of the identified cytomegalovirus-associated TCR beta chains were confirmed in vitro to be specific for cytomegalovirus antigens. A total of 164 TCR beta chains were listed by the study as associated with cytomegalovirus. All 110 or so repertoires were used to score co-occurrence in the validation cohort in a later analysis, because that analysis had no HLA typing for the cohort. Cytomegalovirus status was reported to be diagnosed by the classifier with high specificity and sensitivity in both the original and validation cohorts. While some public TCRs were present in many individuals, most TCR sequences turned up only very rarely across donors.

Notes on this clone: Its antigen is still unknown. No qualities accompany the bases; no much larger clone lies one base away.

The library was obtained by the immunoSEQ multiplex PCR assay. In the original analysis: To diagnose cytomegalovirus status from the catalog of TCR beta chain sequences, a statistical classification framework was built. The clones in this table, taken by TCRdb from immuneACCESS, are in-frame only. Not every clone is retained; where verified, under half of the shortfall comes from an unresolved V gene, and the cause of the rest is unknown. The D gene and trimming were derived from the DNA, and the V and J assignments and clone size from that table. Within this sample are a few hundred thousand clones, with 86% of them counted one time only. The ten largest clones add up to 0.65% to 0.95% of the sample. The donors were included in the validation cohort of approximately 120 subjects, a group kept apart from the roughly 680-subject first cohort. CDR1 and CDR2, looked up from the germline V gene (reference sequence), are SGHNT and YYREEE. The junction shows trimming of 2 bases on V and 2 bases on J, plus 23 bases between the germline ends. The CDR3 goes from the cysteine to the phenylalanine over 18 residues. Only the CDR3 region is kept as DNA, spanning 54 bases read in frame from base 1.

Sequenced input: PBMCs. The clonotype was recovered from a woman in her late teens or twenties in good health and CMV-seronegative. The chain employs TRBV5-4 and TRBJ2-7; TRBD1 could be the D gene, as 7 bases match. In nucleotides, the sequence is TGTGCCAGCAGCTTAATTGGTACAGGGGCGGGCGGGACCTACGAGCAGTACTTC. This codes for CASSLIGTGAGGTYEQYF.